This T cell receptor beta chain was retrieved from a study of cytomegalovirus exposure and HLA in healthy donors. Findings and limits, study-wide: The listing of fewer than 200 TCR beta chains classed them as cytomegalovirus-associated.

Note on this clone: Its antigen is unidentified.

PCR used 60 Vbeta primers and 13 Jbeta primers. TCRdb's table, derived via immunoSEQ multiplex PCR, lists solely in-frame clones and lacks some. The sample records 180,000 or so clones, 75% to 90% being singletons. The trim removed 1 base at V and 7 bases at J, leaving 6 bases unmatched. Germline-derived CDR1 and CDR2 are GTSNPN and SVGIG (reference sequence). The CDR3 spans 13 residues. This TCR derives from a girl between 5 and 17 years old in good health and CMV-seropositive. The chain combines TRBV30 with TRBJ2-7; 8 positions agree with TRBD2. The sequenced material came from PBMCs. In DNA, the CDR3 is TGTGCCTGGAGTGGTTTGCGGGAGGAGGAGCAGTACTTC. Its translation is CAWSGLREEEQYF.